The clone carrying this TCR beta chain was picked up one time. Its cognate antigen is unknown. The record originates from a study of cytomegalovirus exposure and HLA in healthy donors. On the study more broadly: Of all 400 or so donors who were genotyped, around 82% belonged to the Caucasian-associated ancestry cluster.

In the PCR, 60 Vbeta and 13 Jbeta primers were used. Generated by immunoSEQ multiplex PCR, the TCRdb table keeps only in-frame clones and is missing some. Among about 160,000 clones listed, roughly 80% were seen once. Whole-study results and caveats: Presence/absence analyses rested on an assumption that sequencing depth was roughly uniform across donors. Under in vitro conditions, three CMV-associated chains were confirmed as specific for CMV antigens. Published work reported that the classifier diagnosed cytomegalovirus status with high specificity and sensitivity.

The sequence was collected from a male donor in good health and CMV-seronegative. The specimen was PBMCs.

CDR3 sequence (DNA): TGTGCCAGCTCACGGGACAGGGACACTGAAGCTTTCTTT. Protein: CASSRDRDTEAFF. This rearrangement joins TRBV18 to TRBJ1-1, with TRBD1 matching over 9 bases. Per the germline V gene, CDR1 is KGHSH and CDR2 is LQKENI. V lost 4 bases to trimming and J lost 3 bases; unmatched junction nucleotides: 0. The CDR3 extends over 13 amino acids. The complete variable domain, with remaining parts taken from reference TRBV18 and TRBJ1-1, reads NAGVMQNPRHLVRRRGQEARLRCSPMKGHSHVYWYRQLPEEGLKFMVYLQKENIIDESGMPKERFSAEFPKEGPSILRIQQVVRGDSAAYFCASSRDRDTEAFFGQGTRLTVV.